The clone carrying this TCR beta chain has just a few counts. The antigen remains undetermined. The CDR3 consists of 14 residues. V lost 10 bases and J lost 3, with 15 bases in between. Germline values: CDR1 SNHLY, CDR2 FYNNEI. Amplification of TCR beta CDR3 regions was performed using RNA transcripts as template. HTBI primers were used for first-round RT-PCR of the TCR CDR3. TCRdb re-called the multiplex PCR reads with MiXCR, one entry per CDR3 protein. The sample has a few hundred thousand distinct CDR3 sequences, over 12% seen once. Patients affected by ophthalmopathy presented a Clinical Activity Score of at least 3, a NOSPECS grade of at least 4, and disease duration below 3 months. Uncontrolled infection, other autoimmune disease, pregnancy or lactation barred patients from enrollment. This sample was taken from a study of T cells in Graves' hyperthyroidism and ophthalmopathy. General study findings and limits: In the blood, most expanded thyroid clonotypes above 0.001 appeared as well.

This chain links TRBV2 with TRBJ2-2; D is perhaps TRBD2 (6 bases). This TCR was recovered from a woman in her sixties or seventies with Graves' ophthalmopathy. Material: blood. The CDR3 nucleotides are TGTGCCATCTTAAGGGACTTTTACACCGGGGAGCTGTTTTTT. It translates to CAILRDFYTGELFF. Complete variable domain (other parts from reference TRBV2 and TRBJ2-2): EPEVTQTPSHQVTQMGQEVILRCVPISNHLYFYWYRQILGQKVEFLVSFYNNEISEKSEIFDDQFSVERPDGSNFTLKIRSTKLEDSAMYFCAILRDFYTGELFFGEGSRLTVL.